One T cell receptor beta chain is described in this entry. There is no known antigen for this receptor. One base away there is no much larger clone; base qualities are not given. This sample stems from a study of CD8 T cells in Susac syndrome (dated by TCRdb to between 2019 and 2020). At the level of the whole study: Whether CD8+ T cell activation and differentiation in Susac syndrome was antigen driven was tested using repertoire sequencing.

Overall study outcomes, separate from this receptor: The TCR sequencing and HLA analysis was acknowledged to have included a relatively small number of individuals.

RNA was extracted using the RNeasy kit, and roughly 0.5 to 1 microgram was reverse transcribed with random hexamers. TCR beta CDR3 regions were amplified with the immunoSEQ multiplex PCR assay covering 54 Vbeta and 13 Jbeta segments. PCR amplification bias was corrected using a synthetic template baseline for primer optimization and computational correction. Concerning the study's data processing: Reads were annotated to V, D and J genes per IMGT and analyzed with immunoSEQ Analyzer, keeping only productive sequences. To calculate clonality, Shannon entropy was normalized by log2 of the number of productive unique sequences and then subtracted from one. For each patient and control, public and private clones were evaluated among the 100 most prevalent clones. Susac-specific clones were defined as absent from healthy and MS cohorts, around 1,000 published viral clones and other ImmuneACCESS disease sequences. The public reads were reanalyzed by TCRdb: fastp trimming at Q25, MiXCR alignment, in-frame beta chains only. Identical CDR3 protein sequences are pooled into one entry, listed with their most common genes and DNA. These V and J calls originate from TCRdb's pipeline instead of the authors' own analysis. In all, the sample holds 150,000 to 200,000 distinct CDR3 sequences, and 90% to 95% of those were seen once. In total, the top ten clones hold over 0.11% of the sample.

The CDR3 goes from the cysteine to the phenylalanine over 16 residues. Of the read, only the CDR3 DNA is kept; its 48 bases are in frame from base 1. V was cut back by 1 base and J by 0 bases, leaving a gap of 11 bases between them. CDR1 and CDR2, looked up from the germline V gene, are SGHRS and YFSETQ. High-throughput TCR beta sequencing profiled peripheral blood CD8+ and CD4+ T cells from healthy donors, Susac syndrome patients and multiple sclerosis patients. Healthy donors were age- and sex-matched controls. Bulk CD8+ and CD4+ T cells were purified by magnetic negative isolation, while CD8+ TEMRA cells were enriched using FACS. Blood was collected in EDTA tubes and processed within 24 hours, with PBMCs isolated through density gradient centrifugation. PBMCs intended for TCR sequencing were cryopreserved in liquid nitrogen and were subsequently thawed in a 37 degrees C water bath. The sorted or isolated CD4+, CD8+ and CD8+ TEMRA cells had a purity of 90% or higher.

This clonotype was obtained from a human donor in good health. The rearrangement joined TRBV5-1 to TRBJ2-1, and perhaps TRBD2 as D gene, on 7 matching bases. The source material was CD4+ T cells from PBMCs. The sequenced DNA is TGCGCCAGCAGCTTGCTGGCGGGGGCCTCCTACAATGAGCAGTTCTTC. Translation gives CASSLLAGASYNEQFF.